This TCR beta chain was captured in a study of OX40 agonist ivuxolimab in advanced cancers. Study-wide findings and caveats: CD4+ and CD8+ blood T cells expanded clonally by week 6 at 0.1 to 3.0 mg/kg.

With respect to this clone: Its antigen remains unknown.

V shed 5 bases and J 0 bases; nucleotides not matched to a gene: 10. CDR1 and CDR2 from the germline V gene are MDHEN and SYDVKM. This CDR3 is built from 17 residues. Clones were read by immunoSEQ multiplex PCR, and TCRdb kept only the in-frame ones, dropping some. The sample has 55,000 to 70,000 clones; 84% are singletons. This receptor was obtained from an adult with an advanced solid tumor such as melanoma, head and neck, liver or kidney cancer. The J gene is TRBJ1-5, the V gene TRBV28; 7 bases are a match to TRBD1. The sample in question was CD4+ or CD8+ T cells sorted from blood, obtained in a trial of the OX40 agonist ivuxolimab. CDR3 nucleotide sequence: TGTGCCAGCAGTCCGTCGACAGGGCCGTATAGCAATCAGCCCCAGCATTTT. This sequence encodes CASSPSTGPYSNQPQHF. Variable domain in full (rest from reference TRBV28 and TRBJ1-5): DVKVTQSSRYLVKRTGEKVFLECVQDMDHENMFWYRQDPGLGLRLIYFSYDVKMKEKGDIPEGYSVSREKKERFSLILESASTNQTSMYLCASSPSTGPYSNQPQHFGDGTRLSIL.